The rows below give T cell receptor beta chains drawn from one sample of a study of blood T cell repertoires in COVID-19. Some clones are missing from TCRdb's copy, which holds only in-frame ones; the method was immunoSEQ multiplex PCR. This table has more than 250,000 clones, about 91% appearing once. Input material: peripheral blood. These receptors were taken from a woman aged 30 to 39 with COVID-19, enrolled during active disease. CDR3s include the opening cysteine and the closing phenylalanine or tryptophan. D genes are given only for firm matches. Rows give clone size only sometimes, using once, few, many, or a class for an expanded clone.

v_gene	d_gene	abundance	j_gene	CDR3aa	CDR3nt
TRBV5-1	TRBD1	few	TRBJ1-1	CASSWRPPGQGSPMNTEAFF	TGCGCCAGCAGCTGGCGGCCTCCGGGACAGGGTAGTCCCATGAACACTGAAGCTTTCTTT
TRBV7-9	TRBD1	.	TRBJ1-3	CASSSTGNTIYF	TGTGCCAGCAGCTCGACAGGGAACACCATATATTTT
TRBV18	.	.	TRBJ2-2	CASSLGLTNTGELFF	TGTGCCAGCTCCCTCGGACTTACGAACACCGGGGAGCTGTTTTTT
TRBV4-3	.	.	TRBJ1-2	CASSQETGRHTF	TGCGCCAGCAGCCAGGAGACGGGTAGGCACACCTTC
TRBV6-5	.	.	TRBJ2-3	CASGKRGGDTQYF	TGTGCCAGTGGCAAGAGAGGAGGGGATACGCAGTATTTT
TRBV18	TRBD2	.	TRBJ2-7	CASSPAGGLGEQYF	TGTGCCAGCTCGCCAGCGGGGGGTTTGGGCGAGCAGTACTTC
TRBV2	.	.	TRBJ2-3	CASKKESGTDTQYF	TGTGCCAGCAAGAAAGAGTCTGGCACAGATACGCAGTATTTT
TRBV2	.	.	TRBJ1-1	CASSDRVNTEAFF	TGTGCCAGCAGTGACCGGGTGAACACTGAAGCTTTCTTT
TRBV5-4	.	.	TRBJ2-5	CASSGEQETQYF	TGTGCCAGCAGCGGGGAGCAAGAGACCCAGTACTTC
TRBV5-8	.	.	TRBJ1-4	CASSLGQKTPNEKLFF	TGTGCCAGCAGCTTGGGACAGAAAACGCCGAATGAAAAACTGTTTTTT
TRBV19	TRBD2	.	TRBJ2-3	CASRLAVTDTQYF	TGTGCCAGTCGACTAGCGGTCACAGATACGCAGTATTTT
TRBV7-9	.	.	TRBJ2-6	CASRRSRAAVGANVLTF	TGTGCCAGCAGGCGGTCCAGGGCGGCTGTAGGGGCCAACGTCCTGACTTTC
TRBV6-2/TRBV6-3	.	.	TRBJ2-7	CASSTPSSGSYEQYF	TGTGCCAGCAGTACCCCCTCATCAGGGTCCTACGAGCAGTACTTC
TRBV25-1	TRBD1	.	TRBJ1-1	CASSEIGGAYTEAFF	TGTGCCAGCAGTGAAATAGGGGGCGCATACACTGAAGCTTTCTTT
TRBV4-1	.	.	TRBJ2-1	CASSQDSPGDYNEQFF	TGCGCCAGCAGCCAAGATTCTCCGGGGGACTACAATGAGCAGTTCTTC
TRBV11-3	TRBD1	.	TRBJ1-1	CASSQRTGGGRGAFF	TGTGCCAGCAGTCAACGGACAGGGGGCGGCCGGGGAGCTTTCTTT
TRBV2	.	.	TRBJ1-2	CASSEFRGQYNYGYTF	TGTGCCAGCAGTGAATTTCGTGGACAGTATAACTATGGCTACACCTTC
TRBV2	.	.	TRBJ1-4	CASNCSTSPIEKLFF	TGTGCCAGCAATTGTAGCACCAGCCCGATAGAAAAACTGTTTTTT
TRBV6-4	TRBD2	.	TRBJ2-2	CASSSGVNTGELFF	TGTGCCAGCAGTAGCGGGGTGAACACCGGGGAGCTGTTTTTT
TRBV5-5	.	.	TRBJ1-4	CASSETGRNEKLFF	TGTGCCAGCAGCGAAACAGGGCGGAATGAAAAACTGTTTTTT
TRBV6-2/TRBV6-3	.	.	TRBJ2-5	CASSYYWETQYF	TGTGCCAGCAGTTATTACTGGGAGACCCAGTACTTC
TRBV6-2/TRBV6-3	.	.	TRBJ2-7	CASSYELTYEQYF	TGTGCCAGCAGTTACGAGCTAACCTACGAGCAGTACTTC
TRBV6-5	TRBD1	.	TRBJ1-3	CASSLDREGNTIYF	TGTGCCAGCAGCCTAGACAGGGAGGGAAACACCATATATTTT
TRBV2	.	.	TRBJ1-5	CASSPTDLSNQPQHF	TGTGCCAGCAGCCCTACAGACCTAAGCAATCAGCCCCAGCATTTT
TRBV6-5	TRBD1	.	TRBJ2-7	CASSPGDRGYEQYF	TGTGCCAGCAGTCCGGGGGACAGGGGGTACGAGCAGTACTTC
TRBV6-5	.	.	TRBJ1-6	CASSPRGGNSPLHF	TGTGCCAGCAGTCCCAGGGGCGGGAATTCACCCCTCCACTTT
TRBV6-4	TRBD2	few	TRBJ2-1	CASSPRGDRDEQFF	TGTGCCAGCAGTCCTCGGGGGGACCGAGATGAGCAGTTCTTC
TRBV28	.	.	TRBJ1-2	CASSLRQGYGYTF	TGTGCCAGCAGTTTACGGCAGGGCTATGGCTACACCTTC
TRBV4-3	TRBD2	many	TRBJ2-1	CASSQALADYNEQFF	TGCGCCAGCAGCCAAGCCCTAGCGGACTACAATGAGCAGTTCTTC
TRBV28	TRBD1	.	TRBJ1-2	CASSISTGQHYGYTF	TGTGCCAGCAGTATTTCGACAGGGCAACACTATGGCTACACCTTC
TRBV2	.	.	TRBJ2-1	CASNPGVGFGLNEQFF	TGTGCCAGCAATCCGGGGGTGGGGTTCGGGCTCAATGAGCAGTTCTTC
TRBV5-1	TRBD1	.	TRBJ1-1	CASSLGDSNGGAFF	TGCGCCAGCAGCTTGGGGGACAGTAATGGTGGTGCTTTCTTT
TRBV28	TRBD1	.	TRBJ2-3	CASSTGGAGTDTQYF	TGTGCCAGCAGTACAGGGGGCGCCGGCACAGATACGCAGTATTTT
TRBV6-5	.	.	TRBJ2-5	CASKTGWGQETQYF	TGTGCCAGCAAAACAGGGTGGGGACAAGAGACCCAGTACTTC
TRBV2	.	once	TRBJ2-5	CASSGGLASETQYF	TGTGCCAGCAGTGGCGGGCTAGCATCAGAGACCCAGTACTTC
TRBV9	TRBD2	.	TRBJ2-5	CASSVALAGGETQYF	TGTGCCAGCAGCGTAGCTCTAGCGGGGGGTGAGACCCAGTACTTC
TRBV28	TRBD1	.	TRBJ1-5	CASTPSPGQRYSNQPQHF	TGTGCCAGCACTCCCTCACCGGGACAGAGGTATAGCAATCAGCCCCAGCATTTT
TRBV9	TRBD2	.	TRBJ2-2	CASSARTSPTGELFF	TGTGCCAGCAGCGCTCGGACTAGCCCGACCGGGGAGCTGTTTTTT
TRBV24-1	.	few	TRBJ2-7	CATSDFPRPGWNEQYF	TGTGCCACCAGTGATTTTCCCAGACCAGGTTGGAACGAGCAGTACTTC
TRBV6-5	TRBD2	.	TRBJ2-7	CASSYGAGGVGEQYF	TGTGCCAGCAGTTACGGAGCGGGGGGGGTCGGCGAGCAGTACTTC
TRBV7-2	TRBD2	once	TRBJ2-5	CASSLRTSGEETQYF	TGTGCCAGCAGCTTGAGGACTAGCGGGGAAGAGACCCAGTACTTC
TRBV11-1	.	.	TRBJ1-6	CASSSIFDSPLHF	TGTGCCAGCTCCAGTATTTTCGATTCACCCCTCCACTTT
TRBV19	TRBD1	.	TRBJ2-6	CASGTGFSGANVLTF	TGTGCCAGTGGGACAGGATTCTCTGGGGCCAACGTCCTGACTTTC